This T cell receptor beta chain was recorded in a study of cytomegalovirus exposure and HLA in healthy donors. Turning to the study itself: The study placed 80% to 85% of its approximately 430 genotyped donors in the Caucasian-associated ancestry cluster. Overall study results and limits: Most CMV-associated TCR beta chains were later found to appear HLA-restricted. Researchers counted some 150 TCR beta chains as cytomegalovirus-associated.

This CDR3 has 15 residues. The germline V gene has CDR1 SGDLS and CDR2 YYNGEE. V lost 4 bases, J lost 5 bases, and 18 bases lay in between. This clone was seen only once. Its antigen is unidentified. Use of 60 Vbeta and 13 Jbeta primers characterized the PCR. Some clones are missing from TCRdb's copy, which holds only in-frame ones; the method was immunoSEQ multiplex PCR. Counted here are about 110,000 clones, 82% occurring once; the ten biggest clones make up approximately 2.4%. The sample consisted of PBMCs. The TCR sequence derives from a man aged 30 to 39 in good health and CMV-seropositive. The chain recombines TRBV9 with TRBJ1-2, with a possible D match to TRBD1 (6 bases). The CDR3 nucleotides read TGTGCCAGCAGCCCAGTAGGGGGAATTGGGTATGGCTACACCTTC. Translating it yields CASSPVGGIGYGYTF. Drawing the rest from reference TRBV9 and TRBJ1-2, the complete variable domain is DSGVTQTPKHLITATGQRVTLRCSPRSGDLSVYWYQQSLDQGLQFLIQYYNGEERAKGNILERFSAQQFPDLHSELNLSSLELGDSALYFCASSPVGGIGYGYTFGSGTRLTVV.